The 27 T cell receptor beta chains given below trace back to one sample, sequenced in a study of T cells after posttransplantation cyclophosphamide (dated by TCRdb to 2016 to 2018). The library was generated by the immunoSEQ multiplex PCR assay. TCRdb carries this immuneACCESS record with in-frame sequences only. Its versions omit some clonotypes, under half of them owing to an unresolved V gene in the studies checked, with the rest unexplained. For this sample the table gives about 32,000 clones, of which about 90% were detected only once. Of the sample, 14% to 15% is held by the ten largest clones. Sequencing input: PBMCs. Receptors were obtained from a middle-aged woman with a blood cancer, CMV-positive, and with a related stem cell donor.

CDR3: CASSEDSFMNTEAFF. CDR3 nucleotides: TGTGCCAGCAGTGAGGACAGCTTCATGAACACTGAAGCTTTCTTT. This chain joins TRBV6-1 and TRBJ1-1; tentatively, D is TRBD1 (6 bases). Trimming stripped 3 bases from V and 0 bases from J, with 11 bases between. Looked up from germline, CDR1 is MNHNS and CDR2 is SASEGT. The CDR3 has 15 residues.

The chain links TRBV4-1 to TRBJ2-1; maybe TRBD2 (6 bases). In germline, CDR1 is MGHRA, CDR2 YSYEKL. The CDR3 spans 14 residues. V shed 0 bases and J shed 6 bases, with 9 bases lying between them. In DNA, the CDR3 is TGCGCCAGCAGCCAAGATGGGGGAGGCAATGAGCAGTTCTTC. It codes for CASSQDGGGNEQFF.

The chain couples TRBV5-1 to TRBJ2-5; tentative D call: TRBD2 (5 bases). CDR3 length: 13 amino acids. V lost 3 bases and J 2 bases, leaving 8 bases between the germline ends. In germline, CDR1 is SGHRS, CDR2 YFSETQ. The chain's CDR3 is CASSSDLQETQYF. The CDR3 region has the DNA TGCGCCAGCAGCTCGGACTTACAAGAGACCCAGTACTTC.

This clone has a single count. This chain links TRBV7-2 with TRBJ2-4; 7 nucleotides match TRBD1. CDR3 length: 14 residues. The V gene's germline CDR1 is SGHTA and CDR2 FQGNSA. V was pared by 5 bases and J by 6 bases, with 7 bases of the junction left unmatched. CDR3 bases: TGTGCCAGCAGCAGAGGGGGCTTGGCAAACATTCAGTACTTC. It codes for CASSRGGLANIQYF.

The J gene is TRBJ1-1, the V gene TRBV29-1; TRBD1 agrees at 8 bases. Germline assignment: CDR1 SQVTM and CDR2 ANQGSEA. Losses at the gene ends were 3 bases for V and 0 bases for J; bases not matched to a gene: 0. The CDR3 runs to 13 residues. In nucleotides, the CDR3 is TGCAGCGTTGAGACAGGGGTGAACACTGAAGCTTTCTTT. It yields the protein CSVETGVNTEAFF. The full variable domain, its missing parts supplied by reference TRBV29-1 and TRBJ1-1, is SAVISQKPSRDICQRGTSLTIQCQVDSQVTMMFWYRQQPGQSLTLIATANQGSEATYESGFVIDKFPISRPNLTFSTLTVSNMSPEDSSIYLCSVETGVNTEAFFGQGTRLTVV.

The chain is built from TRBV11-3 and TRBJ1-2; TRBD1 matches 8 bases. Germline CDR1 is SGHNT and CDR2 is YENEEA. This CDR3 is built from 14 residues. V was pared by 2 bases and J by 7 bases, with 6 bases of the junction left unmatched. The CDR3 reads CASSLNAGGGGYTF. For the CDR3, the DNA is TGTGCCAGCAGCTTAAATGCAGGGGGCGGTGGCTACACCTTC.

The V gene is TRBV11-2, the J gene TRBJ2-7; weak D call: TRBD2 (6 bases). The CDR3 runs to 13 residues. V was cut by 5 bases and J by 4 bases, with 12 bases left in between. Germline V lookup: CDR1 SGHAT, CDR2 FQNNGV. CDR3 in DNA: TGTGCCAGCAGCCCGGGGGACGCATACGAGCAGTACTTC. Amino acids: CASSPGDAYEQYF.

This clone has more than one count but fewer than ten. The chain joins TRBV10-3 to TRBJ1-5; D call uncertain. Germline V gene lookup returns CDR1 ENHRY and CDR2 SYGVKD. The CDR3 is 14 residues long. V was cut by 0 bases and J by 7 bases, with 10 bases left in between. The CDR3 DNA reads as TGTGCCATCAGTGAGTCCACCGGTTCACAGCCCCAGCATTTT. This codes for CAISESTGSQPQHF.

This chain joins TRBV10-3 and TRBJ1-2; D is possibly TRBD1 (6 bases). V was cut by 0 bases and J by 5 bases, with 25 bases left in between. The CDR3 is 19 amino acids. Germline V gene data show CDR1 as ENHRY and CDR2 as SYGVKD. CDR3 residues: CAISESLGARGGDRYGYTF. The CDR3 DNA follows: TGTGCCATCAGTGAGTCGCTTGGGGCGCGAGGGGGAGATAGATATGGCTACACCTTC.

The chain recombines TRBV4-3 with TRBJ2-5; maybe TRBD1 (6 bases). This CDR3 is built from 16 residues. Germline V gives CDR1 LGHNA, CDR2 YSLEER. The germline V and J ends were trimmed by 0 bases and 4 bases, with 15 bases remaining between them. For the CDR3, the DNA is TGCGCCAGCAGCCAAGATCGGGTGGGGGCCGGAGAGACCCAGTACTTC. As protein: CASSQDRVGAGETQYF.

CDR3 sequence (DNA): TGTGCCAGCAACCGCAGGGATGGGGCCAACGTCCTGACTTTC. Translating it yields CASNRRDGANVLTF. The chain has TRBV6-5 and TRBJ2-6, with D possibly matching TRBD1 (5 bases). Looked up from germline, CDR1 is MNHEY and CDR2 is SVGAGI. There are 14 residues in the CDR3. Trimming took off 7 bases at V and 3 bases at J, with 10 bases between the two ends.

Notes on this clone: One junction end does not reproduce the germline sequence, and a read error may be involved. This sequence joins TRBV6-4 and TRBJ2-2; TRBD2 agrees at 9 bases. The CDR3 has 16 residues. Per the germline V gene, CDR1 is MRHNA and CDR2 is SNTAGT. CDR3 nucleotide sequence: TGTGCCAGCACTCAAAATGGACTAGCGAATACCGGGGAGCTGTTTTTT. Translating it yields CASTQNGLANTGELFF.

Only one count was recorded for this clone. The gene calls are TRBV19 and TRBJ1-5, with 9 positions matching TRBD1. Unmatched junction bases numbered 5, after V lost 2 bases and J lost 3 bases. The CDR3 consists of 16 residues. CDR1 and CDR2 (germline): LNHDA, SQIVND (reference sequence). The CDR3 nucleotides are TGTGCCAGTAGTATATGGGGACAGGGTAACAATCAGCCCCAGCATTTT. Translating it yields CASSIWGQGNNQPQHF.

This clone was seen a handful of times. The rearrangement joins TRBV19 to TRBJ1-4; 7 positions match TRBD1. Germline loops: CDR1 LNHDA, CDR2 SQIVND (reference sequence). The CDR3 extends over 13 amino acids. J lost 10 bases, V lost 7 bases, and 9 bases had no gene match. CDR3 bases: TGTGCCAGTAATGGGGTCCGACAGGGAAAACTGTTTTTT. Protein product: CASNGVRQGKLFF.

This chain uses TRBV4-3 with TRBJ2-1, with 9 nucleotides matching TRBD2. Trimming at V came to 0 bases and at J to 8 bases, leaving 14 bases not matched to a gene. The CDR3 is 18 residues long. Germline V gene sequence: CDR1 LGHNA, CDR2 YSLEER. CDR3 DNA sequence: TGCGCCAGCAGCCAAGATCAAGCGGGGGGCGGTATGTACGATGAGCAGTTCTTC. Protein sequence: CASSQDQAGGGMYDEQFF.

The rearrangement uses TRBV7-3 and TRBJ2-3; D is possibly TRBD2 (7 bases). V was clipped by 0 bases and J by 6 bases, with 16 bases between them. The germline gives CDR1 SGHTA, CDR2 FQGTGA. The CDR3 has 16 amino acids. The DNA for the CDR3 is TGTGCCAGCAGCTTAACCGGCGGGGGCACATGGGATACGCAGTATTTT. Translating gives CASSLTGGGTWDTQYF.

The rearrangement links TRBV5-1 to TRBJ2-5; D perhaps matches TRBD2 (6 bases). Trimming shortened V by 4 bases and J by 4 bases, and 23 bases separated the two germline ends. Germline V lookup: CDR1 SGHRS, CDR2 YFSETQ. The CDR3 extends over 17 amino acids. CDR3 protein: CASSTGTLRDGGETQYF. The CDR3, as DNA: TGCGCCAGCAGCACCGGGACCCTTAGGGACGGGGGAGAGACCCAGTACTTC.

The V call is TRBV7-2, the J call TRBJ2-3; the match to TRBD2 covers 10 bases. Trimming at V came to 2 bases and at J to 5 bases, leaving 1 base not matched to a gene. Germline assignment: CDR1 SGHTA and CDR2 FQGNSA. The CDR3 has 14 amino acids. CDR3 sequence: CASSLQRGGDTQYF. In nucleotides, the CDR3 is TGTGCCAGCAGCTTACAGCGGGGGGGAGATACGCAGTATTTT.

Here the CDR3 reads CASSAGQGVYEQYF. CDR3 nucleotide sequence: TGTGCCAGCAGCGCGGGACAGGGGGTTTACGAGCAGTACTTC. The chain carries TRBV6-6 and TRBJ2-7; 11 bases align to TRBD1. Germline V lookup: CDR1 MNHNY, CDR2 SVGAGI (reference sequence). This CDR3 has 14 residues. V trimming: 6 bases; J trimming: 4 bases; junction bases outside the gene matches: 5.

This clone was seen just once. Here the CDR3 reads CASSLLTSGGAREQFF. The DNA for the CDR3 is TGTGCCAGCAGCCTTCTGACTAGCGGGGGGGCCCGTGAGCAGTTCTTC. This rearrangement joins TRBV14 to TRBJ2-1; TRBD2 matches at 14 bases. Germline trimming cut 4 bases from V and 9 bases from J; bases unmatched to any gene: 8. Per germline, CDR1 SGHDN and CDR2 FVKESK. This CDR3 has 16 residues.

This sequence joins TRBV5-1 and TRBJ1-1, with TRBD1 matching 8 bases. V lost 0 bases and J lost 10; bases outside the gene matches: 11. CDR1 and CDR2 from the germline V gene are SGHRS and YFSETQ. The CDR3 sequence is 15 residues long. CDR3 sequence: CASSLATGVTMTAFF. The CDR3 bases are TGCGCCAGCAGCTTGGCGACAGGGGTCACCATGACAGCTTTCTTT.

The J gene is TRBJ2-7, the V gene TRBV5-1; 10 nucleotides agree with TRBD2. Germline V lookup: CDR1 SGHRS, CDR2 YFSETQ. There are 15 residues in the CDR3. J was trimmed by 4 bases and V by 4 bases; bases with no gene match: 8. The CDR3 reads CASSLVLAGEYEQYF. As DNA, the CDR3 is TGCGCCAGCAGCCTCGTCCTAGCGGGGGAATACGAGCAGTACTTC.

A remark on this clone: Other DNA sequences within the sample encode an identical CDR3. This sequence joins TRBV11-2 and TRBJ1-3, with TRBD1 identical over 9 bases. V shed 1 base, J shed 2 bases, and the junction held 9 bases outside the gene matches. Germline values: CDR1 SGHAT, CDR2 FQNNGV. The CDR3 is 18 residues long. The CDR3 DNA is TGTGCCAGCAGCTTAGGTCGAGGACAGGGGTTGCCTGGAAACACCATATATTTT. Its translation is CASSLGRGQGLPGNTIYF. Filled out from reference TRBV11-2 and TRBJ1-3, the complete variable domain reads EAGVAQSPRYKIIEKRQSVAFWCNPISGHATLYWYQQILGQGPKLLIQFQNNGVVDDSQLPKDRFSAERLKGVDSTLKIQPAKLEDSAVYLCASSLGRGQGLPGNTIYFGEGSWLTVV.

This clone has more than one count but fewer than ten. The chain links TRBV21-1 to TRBJ2-7; the listed D gene, TRBD1, was not tested against the DNA. TRBV21-1 constitutes a pseudogene. The CDR3 totals 17 residues. CDR3 region: CASEPKLGQGSSYEQYF. The CDR3 DNA reads TGTGCCAGCGAACCAAAGCTCGGACAGGGGAGTTCCTACGAGCAGTACTTC.

The CDR3 protein is CASRAGLYNSPLHF. DNA of the CDR3: TGTGCCAGCAGGGCAGGCCTCTATAATTCACCCCTCCACTTT. The J gene is TRBJ1-6, the V gene TRBV28; D unresolved. Trimming took 6 bases from V and 3 from J, leaving 9 bases between them. This CDR3 contains 14 residues. Germline CDR1 is MDHEN and CDR2 is SYDVKM.

J is TRBJ2-2 and V is TRBV7-9; D is perhaps TRBD2 (6 bases). CDR3 length: 15 amino acids. The V gene's germline CDR1 is SEHNR and CDR2 FQNEAQ (reference sequence). Trimming cost V 5 bases and J 6 bases, with 16 bases left between them. This CDR3 is CASSIPGLGAGELFF. DNA of the CDR3: TGTGCCAGCAGCATACCGGGACTCGGAGCCGGGGAGCTGTTTTTT. Looking up the rest from reference TRBV7-9 and TRBJ2-2 gives the full variable domain: DTGVSQNPRHKITKRGQNVTFRCDPISEHNRLYWYRQTLGQGPEFLTYFQNEAQLEKSRLLSDRFSAERPKGSFSTLEIQRTEQGDSAMYLCASSIPGLGAGELFFGEGSRLTVL.

This chain connects TRBV4-2 to TRBJ2-1, with 7 bases aligning to TRBD1. Losses at the gene ends were 3 bases for V and 0 bases for J; bases not matched to a gene: 8. Germline loops: CDR1 LGHNA, CDR2 YNFKEQ. This CDR3 comprises 17 residues. The CDR3 here is CASSQGNRGSSYNEQFF. The CDR3 bases are TGTGCCAGCAGCCAGGGCAACAGGGGCAGCTCCTACAATGAGCAGTTCTTC.